Listed here are 7 T cell receptor beta chains from one sample, sequenced in a study of naive CD8 T cells in extremely preterm neonates. Antigen specificity for these receptors is unknown. Clones were read by immunoSEQ multiplex PCR, and TCRdb kept only the in-frame ones, dropping some. The table lists about 5,000 clones, 90% to 95% of them singletons. Findings of the study overall: Relative to older groups, preterm infants had shorter, less trimmed CDR3s with fewer N additions.

Samples were taken at extremely preterm deliveries at roughly 22-28 weeks of gestation. The specimen sequenced was naive CD8+ T cells from cord blood. These receptors came from a boy who was born preterm.

The V and J genes are TRBV20-1 and TRBJ2-5; no clear D. The CDR3 totals 11 residues. Germline assignment: CDR1 DFQATT and CDR2 SNEGSKA (reference sequence). V lost 3 bases and J 0 bases, leaving 2 bases between the germline ends. CDR3 loop: CSARYQETQYF. In nucleotides, the CDR3 is TGCAGTGCTAGGTACCAAGAGACCCAGTACTTC.

This sequence joins TRBV9 and TRBJ1-1; TRBD1 agrees at 8 bases. V was clipped by 3 bases and J by 4 bases; unmatched bases: 2. This CDR3 comprises 13 residues. The germline V gene has CDR1 SGDLS and CDR2 YYNGEE. CDR3 nucleotide sequence: TGTGCCAGCAGCGCAGGACAGGGCACTGAAGCTTTCTTT. Translation gives CASSAGQGTEAFF.

This chain uses TRBV27 with TRBJ2-3; 12 bases agree with TRBD2. Germline CDR1 and CDR2: MNHEY and SMNVEV (reference sequence). This CDR3 contains 16 residues. V was clipped by 6 bases and J by 3 bases; unmatched bases: 7. The CDR3 region has the DNA TGTGCCAGCAGCGTAACTAGCGGGAGGCGTACAGATACGCAGTATTTT. It yields the protein CASSVTSGRRTDTQYF.

The rearrangement uses TRBV5-1 and TRBJ2-7, with D possibly matching TRBD1 (6 bases). V was clipped by 5 bases and J by 0 bases, with 6 bases between them. Per germline, CDR1 SGHRS and CDR2 YFSETQ. The CDR3 extends over 12 amino acids. CDR3 sequence: CASRDSSYEQYF. CDR3 bases: TGCGCCAGCAGGGACAGCTCCTACGAGCAGTACTTC. Variable domain in full (rest from reference TRBV5-1 and TRBJ2-7): KAGVTQTPRYLIKTRGQQVTLSCSPISGHRSVSWYQQTPGQGLQFLFEYFSETQRNKGNFPGRFSGRQFSNSRSEMNVSTLELGDSALYLCASRDSSYEQYFGPGTRLTVT.

This chain uses TRBV9 with TRBJ2-5; 9 bases line up with TRBD2. The tail of the sequence fits TRBJ2-7 better, so the J call may be wrong. The CDR3 has 16 amino acids. In germline, CDR1 is SGDLS, CDR2 YYNGEE. CDR3 in amino acids: CASSVGIAGDAYEQYF. For the CDR3, the DNA is TGTGCCAGCAGCGTAGGAATAGCGGGAGACGCCTACGAGCAGTACTTC.

The chain is built from TRBV9 and TRBJ2-1; D unclear. CDR1 is SGDLS and CDR2 is YYNGEE in the germline V gene. The V and J ends lost 3 bases and 2 bases respectively, with 12 bases between them. CDR3 length: 15 residues. The CDR3 is CASSESDAAYNEQFF. The CDR3, as DNA: TGTGCCAGCAGCGAGAGCGATGCGGCCTACAATGAGCAGTTCTTC.

This rearrangement joins TRBV12-5 to TRBJ1-5; 8 nucleotides agree with TRBD1. In germline, CDR1 is LGHNT, CDR2 FRNRAP. The CDR3 length is 16 residues. The ends lost 3 bases at V and 2 bases at J; junction bases unmatched: 6. Here the CDR3 reads CASGFTTGGGNQPQHF. The CDR3 bases are TGTGCTAGTGGTTTTACTACAGGGGGAGGCAATCAGCCCCAGCATTTT.